Below are 20 T cell receptor beta chains sequenced from a single sample in a study of PD-1 blockade in classical Hodgkin lymphoma. Brentuximab vedotin exposure varied, and every patient relapsed after autologous stem cell transplantation. The method was immunoSEQ multiplex PCR; TCRdb's version includes in-frame clones alone and lacks a portion of them. Of roughly 61,000 clones detected, over 75% appear once; the ten largest clones hold approximately 15%. This material consisted of peripheral blood mononuclear cells (PBMCs), taken at baseline. These receptors came from a human donor with classical Hodgkin lymphoma.

This clone showed up just once. CDR3 region: CASRGGGLPSYEQYF. As DNA, the CDR3 is TGTGCCAGCAGGGGGGGAGGCCTACCCTCCTACGAGCAGTACTTC. The J gene is TRBJ2-7, the V gene TRBV28; D perhaps matches TRBD2 (6 bases). The V gene lost 6 bases and the J gene lost 0 bases, with 15 bases spanning the gap. Germline V gives CDR1 MDHEN, CDR2 SYDVKM. This CDR3 is built from 15 residues.

The CDR3 DNA sequence: TGCGCCAGCAGCTTGGGCCACTCCGGAAACACCATATATTTT. Its translation is CASSLGHSGNTIYF. This rearrangement joins TRBV5-1 to TRBJ1-3; no reliable D call. The V gene's germline CDR1 is SGHRS and CDR2 YFSETQ. V lost 0 bases and J 4 bases, leaving 8 bases between the germline ends. CDR3 size: 14 residues.

The CDR3 DNA reads as TGTGCCAGCAGCCCTCCAGCGGTCGAAAAACTGTTTTTT. It encodes CASSPPAVEKLFF. V and J are TRBV7-9 and TRBJ1-4; the D is unclear. Trimming stripped 5 bases from V and 8 bases from J, with 12 bases between. The germline V gene has CDR1 SEHNR and CDR2 FQNEAQ (reference sequence). The CDR3 is made up of 13 amino acids.

The chain employs TRBV27 and TRBJ2-1; possibly TRBD1 for D (5 bases). The germline V gene encodes CDR1 MNHEY and CDR2 SMNVEV (reference sequence). V was cut by 2 bases and J by 6 bases, with 8 bases left in between. The CDR3 extends over 13 amino acids. DNA for the CDR3: TGTGCCAGCAGTTTAACAAGGGGCAATGAGCAGTTCTTC. Protein sequence: CASSLTRGNEQFF.

V gene TRBV28 combines with J gene TRBJ1-6; 11 bases fit TRBD1. The CDR3 is made up of 18 amino acids. Germline V gene sequence: CDR1 MDHEN, CDR2 SYDVKM. V shed 5 bases and J 14 bases; nucleotides not matched to a gene: 20. CDR3: CASSEPGQGDPEIWSLHF. The CDR3 DNA follows: TGTGCCAGCAGTGAACCGGGACAGGGGGATCCCGAAATCTGGTCCCTCCACTTT.

The chain combines TRBV2 with TRBJ1-5; D is undetermined. Germline V gene sequence: CDR1 SNHLY, CDR2 FYNNEI. The CDR3 length is 13 residues. V was cut by 5 bases and J by 4 bases, with 9 bases left in between. The CDR3 region has the DNA TGTGCCAGCAGTCTCGATCTGAATCAGCCCCAGCATTTT. Its protein product is CASSLDLNQPQHF.

CDR3 sequence (DNA): TGTGCCAGCAGTTTCTCCGGGGTCAATCAGCCCCAGCATTTT. This translates into CASSFSGVNQPQHF. The V gene is TRBV27, the J gene TRBJ1-5, with D unclear. The CDR3 covers 14 residues. Per the germline V gene, CDR1 is MNHEY and CDR2 is SMNVEV (reference sequence). V lost 3 bases to trimming and J lost 3 bases, with 9 bases between them.

This rearrangement joins TRBV29-1 to TRBJ1-1; 10 bases fit TRBD1. The CDR3 sequence is 15 residues long. V shed 3 bases, J shed 0 bases, and the junction held 4 bases outside the gene matches. Looked up from germline, CDR1 is SQVTM and CDR2 is ANQGSEA. DNA for the CDR3: TGCAGCGTTGACGGGGACAGGGGCATGAACACTGAAGCTTTCTTT. This sequence encodes CSVDGDRGMNTEAFF.

By sample share, this clone is medium-sized. In the same sample, other DNA sequences code for this CDR3. The chain links TRBV27 to TRBJ1-4, with 11 bases lining up with TRBD1. CDR3 length: 15 amino acids. From germline, CDR1 is MNHEY and CDR2 SMNVEV (reference sequence). The V segment lost 1 base and the J segment 7 bases; nucleotides outside the gene matches: 2. The CDR3 nucleotides read TGTGCCAGCAGTTTATGGACAGGGGGCGGTGAAAAACTGTTTTTT. As protein: CASSLWTGGGEKLFF.

The chain joins TRBV30 to TRBJ1-2; 7 nucleotides line up with TRBD1. J gave up 3 bases and V 0 bases, and 10 bases lay outside the gene matches. This CDR3 contains 16 residues. Germline V gene data show CDR1 as GTSNPN and CDR2 as SVGIG (reference sequence). DNA for the CDR3: TGTGCCTGGAGTGTACTCGGTACAGGGGCAGACTATGGCTACACCTTC. Translation gives CAWSVLGTGADYGYTF. The entire variable domain, with the rest obtained from reference TRBV30 and TRBJ1-2, is as follows: SQTIHQWPATLVQPVGSPLSLECTVEGTSNPNLYWYRQAAGRGLQLLFYSVGIGQISSEVPQNLSASRPQDRQFILSSKKLLLSDSGFYLCAWSVLGTGADYGYTFGSGTRLTVV.

The chain employs TRBV6-5 and TRBJ2-7, with 7 bases identical to TRBD1. V shed 2 bases, J shed 5 bases, and the junction held 12 bases outside the gene matches. Germline CDR1 is MNHEY and CDR2 is SVGAGI. The CDR3 is 16 residues long. CDR3 nucleotides: TGTGCCAGCAGTTACCTCAGGGCAGGGGGAAATAACGAGCAGTACTTC. Amino acid sequence: CASSYLRAGGNNEQYF.

The chain links TRBV19 to TRBJ2-7; 8 bases agree with TRBD2. In germline, CDR1 is LNHDA, CDR2 SQIVND (reference sequence). The V segment lost 5 bases and the J segment 2 bases; nucleotides outside the gene matches: 5. The CDR3 has 14 amino acids. The CDR3 region is CASSPRGGTYEQYF. In DNA form, the CDR3 reads TGTGCCAGTAGTCCCCGGGGGGGAACCTACGAGCAGTACTTC.

The chain uses TRBV2 and TRBJ2-7; TRBD2 is a possible D gene (5 bases). In germline, CDR1 is SNHLY, CDR2 FYNNEI. Trimming shortened V by 2 bases and J by 3 bases, and 11 bases separated the two germline ends. The CDR3 is 14 amino acids. The CDR3 spells CASSEYTGYYEQYF. The CDR3 DNA reads TGTGCCAGCAGTGAATATACGGGATACTACGAGCAGTACTTC. Together with reference TRBV2 and TRBJ2-7, the CDR3 gives the full variable domain: EPEVTQTPSHQVTQMGQEVILRCVPISNHLYFYWYRQILGQKVEFLVSFYNNEISEKSEIFDDQFSVERPDGSNFTLKIRSTKLEDSAMYFCASSEYTGYYEQYFGPGTRLTVT.

This clone was seen just once. This sequence joins TRBV5-1 and TRBJ2-3, with 7 bases lining up with TRBD2. J was trimmed by 8 bases and V by 0 bases; bases with no gene match: 15. Germline V gene data show CDR1 as SGHRS and CDR2 as YFSETQ. This CDR3 comprises 17 residues. In nucleotides, the CDR3 is TGCGCCAGCAGCTTGGAGCCGGGACTAAGGAGGGGTGGTACGCAGTATTTT. Translated: CASSLEPGLRRGGTQYF.

J is TRBJ2-5 and V is TRBV6-5; no definite D call. Looked up from germline, CDR1 is MNHEY and CDR2 is SVGAGI. V lost 2 bases and J lost 4, with 17 bases in between. CDR3 length: 16 residues. The DNA for the CDR3 is TGTGCCAGCAGTTACCCCGAGAGGAACGGGCGAGAGACCCAGTACTTC. Protein sequence: CASSYPERNGRETQYF.

The chain is built from TRBV19 and TRBJ1-1; D gene ambiguous. Per the germline V gene, CDR1 is LNHDA and CDR2 is SQIVND (reference sequence). The V gene lost 7 bases and the J gene lost 4 bases, with 7 bases spanning the gap. The CDR3 has 11 amino acids. The CDR3 region has the DNA TGTGCCAGTACCTGGGGCACTGAAGCTTTCTTT. Protein sequence: CASTWGTEAFF.

The chain combines TRBV13 with TRBJ2-1; 9 positions match TRBD2. This CDR3 is built from 15 residues. Germline trimming cut 7 bases from V and 4 bases from J; bases unmatched to any gene: 8. Germline V gene data show CDR1 as PRHDT and CDR2 as FYEKMQ (reference sequence). CDR3 in amino acids: CASTQRAGGYNEQFF. The CDR3 bases are TGTGCCAGCACTCAGCGGGCGGGGGGGTACAATGAGCAGTTCTTC.

Here the CDR3 DNA reads TGTGCCTGGAGTGTATCGACCGAGGCCTACAATGAGCAGTTCTTC. It codes for CAWSVSTEAYNEQFF. The V and J genes are TRBV30 and TRBJ2-1; unclear D gene. Trimming pared 0 bases from V and 2 bases from J, leaving 11 bases between. CDR3 length: 15 amino acids. Germline CDR1 and CDR2: GTSNPN and SVGIG (reference sequence).

The V call is TRBV25-1, the J call TRBJ2-1; D remains unclear. The CDR3 totals 12 residues. V lost 3 bases to trimming and J lost 5 bases, with 5 bases between them. Per germline, CDR1 MGHDK and CDR2 SYGVNS. In DNA form, the CDR3 reads TGTGCCAGCAGTGATTACGACAATGAGCAGTTCTTC. Encoded protein: CASSDYDNEQFF.

J is TRBJ2-7 and V is TRBV28; D is uncertain. The germline CDR1 and CDR2 sequences are MDHEN and SYDVKM. V gave up 3 bases and J gave up 4 bases, with 10 bases separating them. The CDR3 extends over 13 amino acids. The CDR3 sequence: CASSFRMLYEQYF. CDR3 DNA: TGTGCCAGCAGTTTCAGGATGCTGTACGAGCAGTACTTC.